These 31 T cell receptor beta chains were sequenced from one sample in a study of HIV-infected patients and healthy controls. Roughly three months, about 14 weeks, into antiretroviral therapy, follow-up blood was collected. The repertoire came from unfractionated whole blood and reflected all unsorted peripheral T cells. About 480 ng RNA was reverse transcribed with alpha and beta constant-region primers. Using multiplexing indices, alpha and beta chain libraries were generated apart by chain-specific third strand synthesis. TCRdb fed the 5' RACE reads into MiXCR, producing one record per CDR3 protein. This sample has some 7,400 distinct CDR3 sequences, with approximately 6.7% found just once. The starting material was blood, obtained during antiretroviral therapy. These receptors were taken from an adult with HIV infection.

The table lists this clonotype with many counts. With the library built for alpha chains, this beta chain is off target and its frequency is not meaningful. CDR3 DNA sequence: TGTGCCAGCAGCCAACTGACAGCTGAAGCTTTCTTT. It is translated as CASSQLTAEAFF. The gene calls are TRBV3-1 and TRBJ1-1, with D maybe TRBD1 (5 bases). The CDR3 spans 12 residues. The V end lost 2 bases, the J end lost 6 bases, and 7 bases lay between the germline ends. CDR1 and CDR2 (germline): LGHDT, YNNKEL (reference sequence).

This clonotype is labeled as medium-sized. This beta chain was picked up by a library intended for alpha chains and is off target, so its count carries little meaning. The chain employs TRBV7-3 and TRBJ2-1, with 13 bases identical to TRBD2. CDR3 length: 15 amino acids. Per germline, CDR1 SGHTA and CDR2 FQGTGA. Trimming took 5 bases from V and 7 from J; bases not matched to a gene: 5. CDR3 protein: CASSIGLAGDNEQFF. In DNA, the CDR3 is TGTGCCAGCAGCATCGGACTAGCGGGAGATAATGAGCAGTTCTTC. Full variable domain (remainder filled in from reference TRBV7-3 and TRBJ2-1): GAGVSQTPSNKVTEKGKYVELRCDPISGHTALYWYRQSLGQGPEFLIYFQGTGAADDSGLPNDRFFAVRPEGSVSTLKIQRTERGDSAVYLCASSIGLAGDNEQFFGPGTRLTVL.

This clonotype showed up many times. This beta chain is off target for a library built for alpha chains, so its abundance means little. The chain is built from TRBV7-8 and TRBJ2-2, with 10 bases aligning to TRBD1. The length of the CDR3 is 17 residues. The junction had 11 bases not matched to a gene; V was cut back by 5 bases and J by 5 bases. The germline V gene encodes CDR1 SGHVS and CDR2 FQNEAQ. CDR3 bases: TGTGCCAGCAGCCCCCAGAGAGGACAGGGGGATACCGGGGAGCTGTTTTTT. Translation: CASSPQRGQGDTGELFF. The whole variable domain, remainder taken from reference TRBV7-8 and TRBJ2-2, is GAGVSQSPRYKVAKRGQDVALRCDPISGHVSLFWYQQALGQGPEFLTYFQNEAQLDKSGLPSDRFFAERPEGSVSTLKIQRTQQEDSAVYLCASSPQRGQGDTGELFFGEGSRLTVL.

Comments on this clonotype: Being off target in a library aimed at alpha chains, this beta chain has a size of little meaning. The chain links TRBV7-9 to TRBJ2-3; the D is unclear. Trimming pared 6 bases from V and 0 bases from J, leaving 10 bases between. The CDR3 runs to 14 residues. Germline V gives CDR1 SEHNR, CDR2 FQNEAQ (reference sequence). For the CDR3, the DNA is TGTGCCAGCAGTCCACAGAGTAGCACAGATACGCAGTATTTT. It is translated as CASSPQSSTDTQYF.

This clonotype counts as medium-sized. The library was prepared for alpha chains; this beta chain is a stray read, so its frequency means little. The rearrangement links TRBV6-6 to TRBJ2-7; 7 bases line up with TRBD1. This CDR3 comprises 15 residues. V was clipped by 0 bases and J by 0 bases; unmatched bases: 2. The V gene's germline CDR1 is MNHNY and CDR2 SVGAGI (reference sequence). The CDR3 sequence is CASSYSRDSSYEQYF. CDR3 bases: TGTGCCAGCAGTTACTCCCGGGACAGCTCCTACGAGCAGTACTTC.

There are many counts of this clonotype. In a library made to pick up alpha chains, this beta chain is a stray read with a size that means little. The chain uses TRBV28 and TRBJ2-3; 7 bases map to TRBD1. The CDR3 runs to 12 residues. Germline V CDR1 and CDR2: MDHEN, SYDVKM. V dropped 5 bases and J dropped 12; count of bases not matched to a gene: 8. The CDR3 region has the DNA TGTGCCAGCAGTACCGGGACAGAGTTTCAGTATTTT. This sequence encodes CASSTGTEFQYF.

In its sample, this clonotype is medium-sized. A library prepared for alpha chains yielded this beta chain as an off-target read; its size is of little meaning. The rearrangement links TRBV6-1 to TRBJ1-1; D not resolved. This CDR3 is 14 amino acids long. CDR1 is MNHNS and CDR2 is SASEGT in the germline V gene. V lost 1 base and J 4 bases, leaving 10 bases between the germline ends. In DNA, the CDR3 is TGTGCCAGCAGTGAAGATGGCCTAATCACTGAAGCTTTCTTT. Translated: CASSEDGLITEAFF.

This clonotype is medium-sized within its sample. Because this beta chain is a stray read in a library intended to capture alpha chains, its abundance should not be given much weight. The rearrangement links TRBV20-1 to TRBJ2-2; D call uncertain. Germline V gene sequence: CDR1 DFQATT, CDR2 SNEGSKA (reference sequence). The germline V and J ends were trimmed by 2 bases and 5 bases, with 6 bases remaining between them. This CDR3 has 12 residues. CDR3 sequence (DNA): TGCAGTGCTAGAAGGCAGACCGGGGAGCTGTTTTTT. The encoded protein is CSARRQTGELFF.

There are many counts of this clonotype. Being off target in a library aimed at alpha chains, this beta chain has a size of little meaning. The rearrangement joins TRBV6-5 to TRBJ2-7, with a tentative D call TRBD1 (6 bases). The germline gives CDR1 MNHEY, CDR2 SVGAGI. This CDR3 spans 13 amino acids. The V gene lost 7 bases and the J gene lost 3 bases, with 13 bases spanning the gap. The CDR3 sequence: CASTDGQLYEQYF. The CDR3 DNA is TGTGCCAGCACTGACGGACAGCTCTACGAGCAGTACTTC.

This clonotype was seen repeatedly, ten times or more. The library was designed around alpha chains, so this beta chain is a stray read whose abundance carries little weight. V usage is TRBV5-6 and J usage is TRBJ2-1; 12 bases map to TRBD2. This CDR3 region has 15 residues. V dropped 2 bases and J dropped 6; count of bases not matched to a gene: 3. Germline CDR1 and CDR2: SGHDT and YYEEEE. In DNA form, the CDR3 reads TGTGCCAGCAGCTTTACTAGCGGGAGGCTCAATGAGCAGTTCTTC. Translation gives CASSFTSGRLNEQFF.

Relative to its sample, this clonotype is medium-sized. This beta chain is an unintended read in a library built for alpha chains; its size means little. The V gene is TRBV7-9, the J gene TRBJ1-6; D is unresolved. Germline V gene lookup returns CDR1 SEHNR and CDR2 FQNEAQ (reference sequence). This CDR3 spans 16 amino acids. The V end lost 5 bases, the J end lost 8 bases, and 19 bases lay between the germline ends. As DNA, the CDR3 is TGTGCCAGCAGCCTATCCGGGTTTGGAGTTTATTCACCCCTCCACTTT. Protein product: CASSLSGFGVYSPLHF.

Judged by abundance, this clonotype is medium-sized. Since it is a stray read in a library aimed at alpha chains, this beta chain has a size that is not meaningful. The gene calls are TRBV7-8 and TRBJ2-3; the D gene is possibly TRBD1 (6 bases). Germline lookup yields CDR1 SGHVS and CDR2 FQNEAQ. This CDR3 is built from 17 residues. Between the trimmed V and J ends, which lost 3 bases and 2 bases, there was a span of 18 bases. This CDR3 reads CASSFLWTAPITDTQYF. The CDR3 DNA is TGTGCCAGCAGCTTCTTATGGACAGCCCCCATCACAGATACGCAGTATTTT.

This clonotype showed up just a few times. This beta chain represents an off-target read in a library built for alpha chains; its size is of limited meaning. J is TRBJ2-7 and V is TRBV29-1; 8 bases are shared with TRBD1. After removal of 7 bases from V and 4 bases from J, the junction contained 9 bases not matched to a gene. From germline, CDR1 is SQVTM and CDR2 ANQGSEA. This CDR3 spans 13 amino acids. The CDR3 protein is CSAGDRTLYEQYF. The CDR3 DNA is TGCAGCGCCGGGGACAGGACCTTATACGAGCAGTACTTC.

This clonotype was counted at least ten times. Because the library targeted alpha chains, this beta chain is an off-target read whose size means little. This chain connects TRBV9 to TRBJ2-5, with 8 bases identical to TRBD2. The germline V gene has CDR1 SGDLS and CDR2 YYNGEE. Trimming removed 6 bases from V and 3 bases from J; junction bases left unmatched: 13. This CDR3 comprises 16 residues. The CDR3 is CASTPYLAGGEETQYF. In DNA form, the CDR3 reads TGTGCCAGCACCCCGTACCTGGCGGGGGGAGAAGAGACCCAGTACTTC.

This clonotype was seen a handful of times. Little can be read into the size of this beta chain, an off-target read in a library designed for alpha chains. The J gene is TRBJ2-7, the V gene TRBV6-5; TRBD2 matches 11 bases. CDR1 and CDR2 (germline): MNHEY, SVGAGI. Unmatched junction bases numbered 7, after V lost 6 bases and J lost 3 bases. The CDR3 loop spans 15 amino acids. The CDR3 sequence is CASRPLAGVHYEQYF. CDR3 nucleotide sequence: TGTGCCAGCAGGCCACTAGCGGGAGTACACTACGAGCAGTACTTC.

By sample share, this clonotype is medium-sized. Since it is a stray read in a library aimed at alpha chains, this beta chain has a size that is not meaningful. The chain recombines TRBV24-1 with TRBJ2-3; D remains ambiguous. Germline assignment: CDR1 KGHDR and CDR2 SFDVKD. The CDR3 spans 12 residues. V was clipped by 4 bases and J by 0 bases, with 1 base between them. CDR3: CATSDSTDTQYF. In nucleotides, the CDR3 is TGTGCCACCAGTGACAGCACAGATACGCAGTATTTT.

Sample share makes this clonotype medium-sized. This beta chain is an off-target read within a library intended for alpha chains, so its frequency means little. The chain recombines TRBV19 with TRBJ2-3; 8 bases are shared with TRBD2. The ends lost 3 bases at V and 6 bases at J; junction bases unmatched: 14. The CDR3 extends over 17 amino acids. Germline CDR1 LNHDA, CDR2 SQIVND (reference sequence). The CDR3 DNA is TGTGCCAGTAGTATCGAGCGGGAGTCCCTGTCGGCGGATACGCAGTATTTT. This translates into CASSIERESLSADTQYF.

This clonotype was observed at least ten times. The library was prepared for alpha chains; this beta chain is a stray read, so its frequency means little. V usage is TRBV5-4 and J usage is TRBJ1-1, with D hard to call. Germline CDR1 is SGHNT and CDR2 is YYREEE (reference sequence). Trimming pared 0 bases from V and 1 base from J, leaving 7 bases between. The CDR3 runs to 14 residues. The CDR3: CASSLEQRNTEAFF. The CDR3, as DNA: TGTGCCAGCAGCTTGGAACAGAGGAACACTGAAGCTTTCTTT.

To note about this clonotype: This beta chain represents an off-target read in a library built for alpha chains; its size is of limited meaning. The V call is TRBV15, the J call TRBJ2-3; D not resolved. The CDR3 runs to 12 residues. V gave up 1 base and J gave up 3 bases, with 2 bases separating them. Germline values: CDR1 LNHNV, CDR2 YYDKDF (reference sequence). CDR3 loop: CATSRATDTQYF. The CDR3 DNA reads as TGTGCCACCAGCAGAGCGACAGATACGCAGTATTTT.

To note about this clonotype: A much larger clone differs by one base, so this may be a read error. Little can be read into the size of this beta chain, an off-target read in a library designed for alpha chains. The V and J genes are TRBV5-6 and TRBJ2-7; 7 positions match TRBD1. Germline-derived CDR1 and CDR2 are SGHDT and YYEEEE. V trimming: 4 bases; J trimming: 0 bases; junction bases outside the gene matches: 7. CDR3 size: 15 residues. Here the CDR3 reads CASSRRQGASYEQYV. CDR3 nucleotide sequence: TGTGCCAGCAGCCGGAGACAGGGAGCCTCCTACGAGCAGTACGTC.

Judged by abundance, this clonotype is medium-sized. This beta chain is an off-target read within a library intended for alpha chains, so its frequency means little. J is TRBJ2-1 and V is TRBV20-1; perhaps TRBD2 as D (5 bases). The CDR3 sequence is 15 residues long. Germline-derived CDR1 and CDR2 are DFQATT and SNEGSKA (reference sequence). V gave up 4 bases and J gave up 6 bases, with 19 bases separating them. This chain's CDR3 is CSATMGSGATNEQFF. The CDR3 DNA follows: TGCAGTGCTACAATGGGGAGCGGAGCTACCAATGAGCAGTTCTTC.

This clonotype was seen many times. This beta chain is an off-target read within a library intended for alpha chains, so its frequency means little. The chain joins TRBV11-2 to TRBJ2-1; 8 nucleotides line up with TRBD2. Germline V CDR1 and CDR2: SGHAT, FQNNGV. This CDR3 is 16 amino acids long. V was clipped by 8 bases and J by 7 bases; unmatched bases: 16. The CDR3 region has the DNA TGTGCCAGCGGAGCCCGGAAGGGACTAGTTAAAAATGAGCAGTTCTTC. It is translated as CASGARKGLVKNEQFF.

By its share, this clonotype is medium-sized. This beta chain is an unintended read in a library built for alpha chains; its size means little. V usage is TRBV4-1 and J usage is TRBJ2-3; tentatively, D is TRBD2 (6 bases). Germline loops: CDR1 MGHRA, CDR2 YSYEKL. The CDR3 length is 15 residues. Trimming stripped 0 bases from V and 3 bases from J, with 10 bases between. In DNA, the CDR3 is TGCGCCAGCAGCCAAGACTGGCTAGCGACAGATACGCAGTATTTT. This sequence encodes CASSQDWLATDTQYF.

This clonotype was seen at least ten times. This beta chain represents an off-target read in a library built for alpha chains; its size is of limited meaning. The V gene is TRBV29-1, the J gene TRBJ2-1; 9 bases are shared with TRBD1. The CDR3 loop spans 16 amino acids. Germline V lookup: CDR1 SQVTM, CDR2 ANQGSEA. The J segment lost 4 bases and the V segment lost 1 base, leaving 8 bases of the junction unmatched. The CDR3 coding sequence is TGCAGCGTTGAAGTTCCCGGGACAGGGTTTTACAATGAGCAGTTCTTC. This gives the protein CSVEVPGTGFYNEQFF.

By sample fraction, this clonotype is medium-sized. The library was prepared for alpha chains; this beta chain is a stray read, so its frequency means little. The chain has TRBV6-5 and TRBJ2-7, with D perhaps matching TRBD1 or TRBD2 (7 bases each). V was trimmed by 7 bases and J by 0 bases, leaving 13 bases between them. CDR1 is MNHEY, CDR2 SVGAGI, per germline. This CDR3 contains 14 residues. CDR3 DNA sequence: TGTGCCAGCAAGCGGGACAGCAGCTCCTACGAGCAGTACTTC. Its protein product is CASKRDSSSYEQYF.

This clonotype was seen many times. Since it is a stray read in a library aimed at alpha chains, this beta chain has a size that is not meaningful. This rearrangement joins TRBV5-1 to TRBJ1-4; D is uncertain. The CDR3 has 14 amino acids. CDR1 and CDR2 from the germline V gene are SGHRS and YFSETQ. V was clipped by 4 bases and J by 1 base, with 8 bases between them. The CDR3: CASSPGRTNEKLFF. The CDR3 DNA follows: TGCGCCAGCAGCCCGGGAAGAACTAATGAAAAACTGTTTTTT. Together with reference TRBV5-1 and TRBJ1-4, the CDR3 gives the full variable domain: KAGVTQTPRYLIKTRGQQVTLSCSPISGHRSVSWYQQTPGQGLQFLFEYFSETQRNKGNFPGRFSGRQFSNSRSEMNVSTLELGDSALYLCASSPGRTNEKLFFGSGTQLSVL.

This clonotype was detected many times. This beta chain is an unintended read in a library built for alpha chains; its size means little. In DNA, the CDR3 is TGTGCCATCAGTGAGCGGACGGCGACCTACGAGCAGTACTTC. Translating gives CAISERTATYEQYF. This chain connects TRBV10-3 to TRBJ2-7; D not certain. V was cut by 2 bases and J by 2 bases, with 10 bases left in between. CDR3 length equals 14 residues. CDR1 is ENHRY and CDR2 is SYGVKD in the germline V gene.

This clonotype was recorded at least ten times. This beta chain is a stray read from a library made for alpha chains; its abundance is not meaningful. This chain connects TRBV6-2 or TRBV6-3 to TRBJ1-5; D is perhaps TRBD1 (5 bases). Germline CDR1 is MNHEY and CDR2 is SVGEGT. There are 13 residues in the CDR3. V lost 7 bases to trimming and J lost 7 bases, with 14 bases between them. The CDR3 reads CASTLRGVQPQHF. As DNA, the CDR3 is TGTGCCAGCACCTTAAGGGGTGTACAGCCCCAGCATTTT.

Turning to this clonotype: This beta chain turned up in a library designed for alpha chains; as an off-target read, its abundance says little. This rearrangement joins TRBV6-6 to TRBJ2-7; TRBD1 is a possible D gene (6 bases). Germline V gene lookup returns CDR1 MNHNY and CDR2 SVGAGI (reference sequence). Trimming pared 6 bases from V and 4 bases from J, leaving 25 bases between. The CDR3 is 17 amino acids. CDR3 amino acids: CASSKLHPGTSVYEQYF. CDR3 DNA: TGTGCCAGCAGCAAACTCCACCCTGGGACAAGTGTGTACGAGCAGTACTTC.

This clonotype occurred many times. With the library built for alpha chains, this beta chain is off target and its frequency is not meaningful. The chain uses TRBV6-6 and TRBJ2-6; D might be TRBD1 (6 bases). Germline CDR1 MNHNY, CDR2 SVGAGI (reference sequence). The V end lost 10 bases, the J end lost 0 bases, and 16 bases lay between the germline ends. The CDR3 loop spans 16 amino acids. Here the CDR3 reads CATTGQFSSGANVLTF. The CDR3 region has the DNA TGTGCCACCACAGGACAGTTCAGCTCTGGGGCCAACGTCCTGACTTTC.

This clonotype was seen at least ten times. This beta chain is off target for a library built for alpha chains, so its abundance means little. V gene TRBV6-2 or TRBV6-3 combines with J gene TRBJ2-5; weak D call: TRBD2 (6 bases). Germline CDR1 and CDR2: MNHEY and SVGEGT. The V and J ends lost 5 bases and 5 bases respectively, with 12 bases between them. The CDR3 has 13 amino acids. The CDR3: CASSALAEETQYF. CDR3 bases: TGTGCCAGCAGTGCACTAGCTGAGGAGACCCAGTACTTC.